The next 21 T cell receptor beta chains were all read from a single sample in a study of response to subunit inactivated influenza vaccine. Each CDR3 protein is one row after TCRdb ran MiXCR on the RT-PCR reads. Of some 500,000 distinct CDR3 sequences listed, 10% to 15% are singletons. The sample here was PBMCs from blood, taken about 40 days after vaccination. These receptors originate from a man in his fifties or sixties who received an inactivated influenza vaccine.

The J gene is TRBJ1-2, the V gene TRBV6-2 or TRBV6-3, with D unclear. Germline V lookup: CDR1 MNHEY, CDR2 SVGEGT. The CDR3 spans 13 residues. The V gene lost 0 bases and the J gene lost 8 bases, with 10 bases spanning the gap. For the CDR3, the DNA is TGTGCCAGCAGTTACTCTGGCGGAAGGGGCTACACCTTC. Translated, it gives CASSYSGGRGYTF.

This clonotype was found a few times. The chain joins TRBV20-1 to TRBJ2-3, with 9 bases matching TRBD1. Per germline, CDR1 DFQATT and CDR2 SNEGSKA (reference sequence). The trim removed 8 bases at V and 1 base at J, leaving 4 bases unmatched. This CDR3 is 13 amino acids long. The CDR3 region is CSPRTGGTDTQYF. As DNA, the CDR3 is TGCAGTCCCAGGACAGGGGGCACAGATACGCAGTATTTT.

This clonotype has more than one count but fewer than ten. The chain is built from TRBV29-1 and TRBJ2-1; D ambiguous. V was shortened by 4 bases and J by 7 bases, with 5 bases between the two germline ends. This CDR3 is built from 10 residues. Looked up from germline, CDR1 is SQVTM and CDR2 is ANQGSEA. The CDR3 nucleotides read TGCAGCGTTGTACGGAATGAGCAGTTCTTC. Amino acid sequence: CSVVRNEQFF.

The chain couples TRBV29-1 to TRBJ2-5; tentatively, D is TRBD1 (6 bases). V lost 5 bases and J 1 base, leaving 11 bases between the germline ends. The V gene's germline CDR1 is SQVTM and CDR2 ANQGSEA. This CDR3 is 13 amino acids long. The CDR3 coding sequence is TGCAGCGTTAATAGGGGGACCCAAGAGACCCAGTACTTC. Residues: CSVNRGTQETQYF.

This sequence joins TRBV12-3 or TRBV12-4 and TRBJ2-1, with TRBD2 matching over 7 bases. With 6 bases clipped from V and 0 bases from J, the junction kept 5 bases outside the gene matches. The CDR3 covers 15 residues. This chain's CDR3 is CASSTSESSYNEQFF. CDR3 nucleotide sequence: TGTGCCAGCAGCACTAGCGAGAGCTCCTACAATGAGCAGTTCTTC.

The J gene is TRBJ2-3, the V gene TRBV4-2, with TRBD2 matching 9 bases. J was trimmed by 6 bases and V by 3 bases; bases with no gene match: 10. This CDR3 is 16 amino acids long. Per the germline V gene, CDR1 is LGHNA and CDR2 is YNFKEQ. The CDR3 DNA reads TGTGCCAGCAGCCACGCTCGCGGGGGGGCCCGGGATACGCAGTATTTT. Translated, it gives CASSHARGGARDTQYF.

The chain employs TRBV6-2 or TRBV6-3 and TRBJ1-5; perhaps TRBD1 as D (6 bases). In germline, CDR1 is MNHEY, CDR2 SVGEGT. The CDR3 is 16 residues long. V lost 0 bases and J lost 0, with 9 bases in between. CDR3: CASSYSRGYSNQPQHF. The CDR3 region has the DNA TGTGCCAGCAGTTACTCGAGGGGGTATAGCAATCAGCCCCAGCATTTT.

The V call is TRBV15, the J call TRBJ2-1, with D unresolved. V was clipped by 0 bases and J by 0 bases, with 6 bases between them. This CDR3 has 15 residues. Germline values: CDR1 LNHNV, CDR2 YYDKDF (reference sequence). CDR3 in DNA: TGTGCCACCAGCAGAGAAGGGTTCTCCTACAATGAGCAGTTCTTC. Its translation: CATSREGFSYNEQFF.

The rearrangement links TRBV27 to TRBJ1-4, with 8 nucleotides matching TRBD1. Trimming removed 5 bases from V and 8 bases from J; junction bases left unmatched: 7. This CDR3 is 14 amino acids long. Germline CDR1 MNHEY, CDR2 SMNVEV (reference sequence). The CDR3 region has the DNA TGTGCCAGCAGTAGGGACAGGTTAGACGAAAAACTGTTTTTT. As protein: CASSRDRLDEKLFF.

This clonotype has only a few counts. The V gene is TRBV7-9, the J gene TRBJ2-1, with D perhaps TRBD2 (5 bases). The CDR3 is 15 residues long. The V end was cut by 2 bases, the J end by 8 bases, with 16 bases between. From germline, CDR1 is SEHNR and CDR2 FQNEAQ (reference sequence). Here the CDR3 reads CASSLMGDHTYEQFF. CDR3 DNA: TGTGCCAGCAGCTTAATGGGAGACCACACCTATGAGCAGTTCTTC.

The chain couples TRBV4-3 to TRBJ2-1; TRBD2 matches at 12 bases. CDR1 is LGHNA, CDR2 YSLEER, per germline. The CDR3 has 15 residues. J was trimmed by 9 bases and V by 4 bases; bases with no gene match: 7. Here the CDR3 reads CASSRRLAGETEQFF. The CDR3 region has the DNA TGCGCCAGCAGCCGACGACTAGCGGGAGAGACTGAGCAGTTCTTC.

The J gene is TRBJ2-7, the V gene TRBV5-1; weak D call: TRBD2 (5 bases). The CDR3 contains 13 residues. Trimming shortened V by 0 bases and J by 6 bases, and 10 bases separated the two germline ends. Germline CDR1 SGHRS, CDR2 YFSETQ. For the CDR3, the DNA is TGCGCCAGCAGCTTGGTTCTGGGGAGCGAGCAGTACTTC. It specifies CASSLVLGSEQYF.

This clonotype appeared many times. CDR3 region: CASSLNLAGVRETQYF. DNA for the CDR3: TGCGCCAGCAGCCTAAACCTAGCGGGAGTCCGGGAGACCCAGTACTTC. J is TRBJ2-5 and V is TRBV5-1, with 10 bases fitting TRBD2. Germline CDR1 reads SGHRS; CDR2 reads YFSETQ. The junction had 11 bases not matched to a gene; V was cut back by 4 bases and J by 5 bases. CDR3 length equals 16 residues.

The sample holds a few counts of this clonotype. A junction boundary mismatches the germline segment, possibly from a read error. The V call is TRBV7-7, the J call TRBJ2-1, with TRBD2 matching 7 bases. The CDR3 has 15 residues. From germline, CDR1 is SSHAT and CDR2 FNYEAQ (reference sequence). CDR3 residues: CASSKGAGDYNEQFF. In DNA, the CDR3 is TGTGCTAGCAGCAAAGGGGCGGGGGACTACAATGAGCAGTTCTTC. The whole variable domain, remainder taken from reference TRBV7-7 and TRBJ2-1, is GAGVSQSPRYKVTKRGQDVTLRCDPISSHATLYWYQQALGQGPEFLTYFNYEAQPDKSGLPSDRFSAERPEGSISTLTIQRTEQRDSAMYRCASSKGAGDYNEQFFGPGTRLTVL.

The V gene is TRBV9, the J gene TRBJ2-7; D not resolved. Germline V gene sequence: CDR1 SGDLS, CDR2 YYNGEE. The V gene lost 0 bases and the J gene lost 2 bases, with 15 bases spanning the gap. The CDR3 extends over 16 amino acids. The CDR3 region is CASSVGGSRETYEQYF. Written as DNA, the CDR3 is TGTGCCAGCAGCGTAGGTGGCAGCAGAGAAACCTACGAGCAGTACTTC.

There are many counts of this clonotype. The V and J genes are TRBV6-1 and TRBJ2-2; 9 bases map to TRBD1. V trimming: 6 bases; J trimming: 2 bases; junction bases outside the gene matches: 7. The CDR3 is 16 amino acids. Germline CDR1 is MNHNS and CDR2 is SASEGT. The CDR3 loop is CASSHRDRVNTGELFF. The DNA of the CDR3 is TGTGCCAGCAGCCACCGGGACAGGGTAAACACCGGGGAGCTGTTTTTT.

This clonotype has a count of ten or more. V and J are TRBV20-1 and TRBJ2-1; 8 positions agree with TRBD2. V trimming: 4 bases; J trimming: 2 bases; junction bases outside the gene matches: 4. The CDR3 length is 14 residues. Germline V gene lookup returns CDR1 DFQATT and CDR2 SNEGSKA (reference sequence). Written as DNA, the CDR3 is TGCAGTGCTACCACTAGCGGAGCCTACAATGAGCAGTTCTTC. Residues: CSATTSGAYNEQFF.

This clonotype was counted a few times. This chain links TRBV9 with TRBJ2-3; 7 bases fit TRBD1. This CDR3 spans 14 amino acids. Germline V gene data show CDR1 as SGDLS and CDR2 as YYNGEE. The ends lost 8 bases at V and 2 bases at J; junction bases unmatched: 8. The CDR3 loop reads CASGSQGNTDTQYF. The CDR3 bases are TGTGCCAGTGGATCACAGGGGAACACAGATACGCAGTATTTT.

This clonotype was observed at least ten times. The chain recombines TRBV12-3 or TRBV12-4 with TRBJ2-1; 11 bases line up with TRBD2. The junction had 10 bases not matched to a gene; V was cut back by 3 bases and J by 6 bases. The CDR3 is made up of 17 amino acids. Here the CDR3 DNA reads TGTGCCAGCAGTTTTCTAGGGGGACTAGCGGCATCCAATGAGCAGTTCTTC. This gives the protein CASSFLGGLAASNEQFF.

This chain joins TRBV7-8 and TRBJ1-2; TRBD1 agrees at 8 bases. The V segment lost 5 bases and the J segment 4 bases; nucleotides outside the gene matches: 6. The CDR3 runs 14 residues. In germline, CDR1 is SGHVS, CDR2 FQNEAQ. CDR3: CASSPRTGTYGYTF. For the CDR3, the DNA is TGTGCCAGCAGCCCAAGGACAGGGACCTATGGCTACACCTTC.

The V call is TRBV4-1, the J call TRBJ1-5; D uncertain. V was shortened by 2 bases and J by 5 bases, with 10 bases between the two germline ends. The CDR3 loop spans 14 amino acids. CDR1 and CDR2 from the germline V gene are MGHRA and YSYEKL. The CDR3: CASSQSSRDQPQHF. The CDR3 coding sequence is TGCGCCAGCAGCCAATCTTCGCGAGATCAGCCCCAGCATTTT.